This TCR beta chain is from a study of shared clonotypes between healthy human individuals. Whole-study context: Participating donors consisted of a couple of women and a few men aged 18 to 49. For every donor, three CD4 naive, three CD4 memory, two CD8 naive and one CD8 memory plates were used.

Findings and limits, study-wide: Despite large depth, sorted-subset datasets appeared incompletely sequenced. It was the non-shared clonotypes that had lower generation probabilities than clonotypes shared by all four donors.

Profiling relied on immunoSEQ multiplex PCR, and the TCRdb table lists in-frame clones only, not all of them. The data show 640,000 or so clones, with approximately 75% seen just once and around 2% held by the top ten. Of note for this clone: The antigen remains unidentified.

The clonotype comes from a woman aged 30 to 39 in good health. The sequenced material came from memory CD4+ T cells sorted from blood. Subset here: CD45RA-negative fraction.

The CDR3 nucleotides are TGCGCCAGCAGCTTGGCCAGGGGGGATGGCTACACCTTC. Protein: CASSLARGDGYTF. The J gene is TRBJ1-2, the V gene TRBV5-1; 7 bases map to TRBD1. This CDR3 is built from 13 residues. Germline CDR1 reads SGHRS; CDR2 reads YFSETQ. V lost 0 bases and J lost 6; bases outside the gene matches: 2.